Listed below are T cell receptor beta chains from one sample, sequenced in a study of T-cell memory formation after mild COVID-19. TCRdb used MiXCR to reprocess the 5' RACE reads, holding one entry per CDR3 protein. The sample shows approximately 260,000 distinct CDR3 sequences, roughly 17% of them seen only once. Specimen: PBMCs or a T cell subset sorted from them (not recorded which). All receptors come from a man younger than 35 who had mild COVID-19 (a few samples of this study predate the infection). Cell type and time point are not known. CDR3s include the opening cysteine and the closing phenylalanine or tryptophan. D genes are given only for firm matches. Expanded clones are given a class, and other clones once, few, many or no size at all.

v_gene,abundance,j_gene,d_gene,CDR3aa,CDR3nt
TRBV6-2/TRBV6-3,-,TRBJ1-1,-,CASTKGENTEAFF,TGTGCCAGCACGAAGGGCGAGAACACTGAAGCTTTCTTT
TRBV4-3,few,TRBJ2-4,-,CASSPRWGTKNIQYF,TGCGCCAGCAGCCCTAGATGGGGGACCAAAAACATTCAGTACTTC
TRBV7-9,once,TRBJ2-7,-,CASSLVGHWTYEQYF,TGTGCCAGCAGCTTGGTAGGACACTGGACCTACGAGCAGTACTTC
TRBV20-1,-,TRBJ1-2,TRBD1,CSATPPGQGAFYGYTF,TGCAGTGCTACCCCGCCGGGACAGGGGGCCTTCTATGGCTACACCTTC
TRBV7-8,few,TRBJ1-2,-,CASSLAEDFYGYTF,TGTGCCAGCAGCTTGGCGGAAGATTTCTATGGCTACACCTTC
TRBV11-2,-,TRBJ2-7,-,CASSLGHPHEQYF,TGTGCCAGCAGCCTGGGGCATCCCCACGAGCAGTACTTC
TRBV6-5,few,TRBJ1-6,-,CASSYSTASSYNSPLHF,TGTGCCAGCAGTTACTCGACAGCCAGCTCCTATAATTCACCCCTCCACTTT
TRBV7-9,-,TRBJ2-7,-,CASSPVTGFRFSYEQYF,TGTGCCAGCAGCCCGGTCACGGGGTTCCGTTTCTCCTACGAGCAGTACTTC
TRBV14,-,TRBJ2-5,-,CASSHALWTQYF,TGTGCCAGCAGCCACGCTCTTTGGACCCAGTACTTC
TRBV5-1,few,TRBJ2-5,-,CASSSGASGAKETQYF,TGCGCCAGCAGCTCGGGGGCCAGCGGGGCCAAAGAGACCCAGTACTTC
TRBV11-2,-,TRBJ2-3,-,CASSTYTGPTYTQYF,TGTGCCAGCAGCACATATACAGGACCCACATATACGCAGTATTTT
TRBV25-1,-,TRBJ2-1,-,CASSEPYRDNEQFF,TGTGCCAGCAGTGAACCGTATCGGGACAATGAGCAGTTCTTC
TRBV9,-,TRBJ1-1,-,CASSLHPMDGNTEAFF,TGTGCCAGCAGCCTCCACCCGATGGACGGGAACACTGAAGCTTTCTTT
TRBV27,few,TRBJ1-1,-,CASSRRVNTEAFF,TGTGCCAGCAGTCGCAGGGTGAACACTGAAGCTTTCTTT
TRBV2,many,TRBJ1-6,-,CAKGKPPQDPLHF,TGTGCCAAGGGAAAGCCCCCCCAGGATCCCCTCCACTTT
TRBV4-2,few,TRBJ2-5,-,CASSQEAAEETQYF,TGTGCCAGCAGCCAAGAGGCCGCCGAGGAGACCCAGTACTTC
TRBV12-3/TRBV12-4,-,TRBJ2-7,-,CASSLSASGASEQYF,TGTGCCAGCAGTTTATCGGCTTCAGGGGCCTCCGAGCAGTACTTC
TRBV4-1,-,TRBJ1-4,-,CASSPLEAVNEKLFF,TGCGCCAGCAGCCCCCTGGAGGCGGTGAATGAAAAACTGTTTTTT
TRBV5-4,many,TRBJ2-4,TRBD1,CASSSRDSQNIQYF,TGTGCCAGCAGCTCCCGGGACAGTCAAAACATTCAGTACTTC
TRBV5-1,many,TRBJ2-2,-,CASSLSTISHTGELFF,TGCGCCAGCAGCTTGTCAACTATTTCCCACACCGGGGAGCTGTTTTTT
TRBV7-8,few,TRBJ2-5,-,CASSLQWTGETQYF,TGTGCCAGCAGCCTGCAGTGGACGGGAGAGACCCAGTACTTC
TRBV6-5,-,TRBJ2-2,-,CASSPRDSNTGELFF,TGTGCCAGCAGCCCGCGGGACAGCAACACCGGGGAGCTGTTTTTT
TRBV5-1,many,TRBJ2-2,-,CASSLKFGGTGELFF,TGCGCCAGCAGCTTGAAGTTCGGGGGAACCGGGGAGCTGTTTTTT
TRBV12-3/TRBV12-4,-,TRBJ2-1,-,CASNWAPYNEQFF,TGTGCCAGCAACTGGGCTCCATACAATGAGCAGTTCTTC
TRBV27,many,TRBJ2-5,-,CASSPSTGGETQYF,TGTGCCAGCAGTCCCTCGACAGGAGGAGAGACCCAGTACTTC
TRBV7-9,-,TRBJ2-2,-,CASSSPAGGELFF,TGTGCCAGCAGCTCACCAGCGGGCGGGGAGCTGTTTTTT
TRBV4-2,many,TRBJ1-5,TRBD1,CASSQNPGTGGDEPQHF,TGTGCCAGCAGCCAGAACCCCGGGACAGGGGGAGACGAGCCCCAGCATTTT
TRBV10-3,few,TRBJ2-5,-,CAITYRDGETQYF,TGTGCCATCACCTACCGGGACGGGGAGACCCAGTACTTC
TRBV6-5,-,TRBJ1-5,-,CASSRRGQDQPQHF,TGTGCCAGCAGCCGGCGGGGGCAGGATCAGCCCCAGCATTTT
TRBV4-2,few,TRBJ2-3,TRBD2,CASSQEDSGGSADTQYF,TGTGCCAGCAGCCAAGAAGATAGCGGGGGGTCCGCAGATACGCAGTATTTT
TRBV18,few,TRBJ2-7,-,CASSPWNSYEQYF,TGTGCCAGCTCACCTTGGAACTCCTACGAGCAGTACTTC
TRBV3-1,few,TRBJ1-1,-,CASSQIWGGMNTEAFF,TGTGCCAGCAGCCAAATCTGGGGCGGGATGAACACTGAAGCTTTCTTT
TRBV6-5,many,TRBJ2-5,-,CASSYQGQSEETQYF,TGTGCCAGCAGTTACCAGGGGCAATCGGAAGAGACCCAGTACTTC
TRBV7-9,-,TRBJ1-2,TRBD1,CASSEQGPYGYTF,TGTGCCAGCAGCGAACAGGGGCCCTATGGCTACACCTTC
TRBV7-9,-,TRBJ2-1,-,CASSRPGSSDEQFF,TGTGCCAGCAGTAGACCCGGGTCGTCGGATGAGCAGTTCTTC
TRBV20-1,few,TRBJ1-6,-,CSARDRGRGGDSPLHF,TGCAGTGCTAGAGATCGAGGCCGGGGGGGCGATTCACCCCTCCACTTT
TRBV9,few,TRBJ2-1,TRBD1,CASSAPTGSNEQFF,TGTGCCAGCAGCGCCCCGACAGGGAGCAATGAGCAGTTCTTC
TRBV7-8,-,TRBJ1-6,-,CASGTRANNSPLHF,TGTGCCAGCGGCACTAGGGCTAATAATTCACCCCTCCACTTT
TRBV7-2,-,TRBJ1-1,-,CASRRGPEAFF,TGTGCCAGCCGGAGGGGCCCTGAAGCTTTCTTT
TRBV7-2,-,TRBJ2-3,TRBD2,CASSLRGLVDDMVPRDTQYF,TGTGCCAGCAGCCTGAGGGGACTAGTGGATGATATGGTACCGAGAGATACGCAGTATTTT
TRBV5-6,-,TRBJ2-7,-,CASSWGASYEQYF,TGTGCCAGCAGCTGGGGGGCCTCCTACGAGCAGTACTTC
TRBV6-4,few,TRBJ2-3,-,CASSARGGSTDTQYF,TGTGCCAGCAGTGCCAGGGGGGGCTCGACAGATACGCAGTATTTT
TRBV5-1,-,TRBJ2-5,-,CASSLAADQETQYF,TGCGCCAGCAGCTTGGCGGCAGACCAAGAGACCCAGTACTTC
TRBV6-6,-,TRBJ2-7,-,CASRETGSYEQYF,TGTGCCAGCCGCGAGACAGGCTCCTACGAGCAGTACTTC
TRBV5-1,many,TRBJ2-6,-,CASSLQGPGANVLTF,TGCGCCAGCAGCTTGCAGGGACCTGGGGCCAACGTCCTGACTTTC
TRBV7-2,many,TRBJ1-6,-,CASSSQAGDSPLHF,TGTGCCAGCAGCTCCCAGGCCGGGGATTCACCCCTCCACTTT
TRBV7-9,-,TRBJ2-1,TRBD1,CASSLEWTGDEQFF,TGTGCCAGCAGCTTAGAATGGACAGGGGATGAGCAGTTCTTC
TRBV5-1,few,TRBJ1-1,TRBD1,CASSGVTGGGTEAFF,TGCGCCAGCAGCGGCGTGACAGGGGGCGGCACTGAAGCTTTCTTT
TRBV11-2,few,TRBJ2-7,TRBD1,CASSLVQGQGPRRQYF,TGTGCCAGCAGCTTAGTACAAGGACAGGGCCCCCGGAGGCAGTACTTC
TRBV5-1,few,TRBJ2-5,-,CASSLVRGTGETQYF,TGCGCCAGCAGCTTGGTACGCGGGACGGGAGAGACCCAGTACTTC
TRBV10-3,-,TRBJ1-5,-,CAIRDSYEGPQHF,TGTGCCATCAGGGACAGCTACGAGGGTCCCCAGCATTTT
TRBV7-3,-,TRBJ2-4,-,CASSLGGETTGSKNIQYF,TGTGCCAGCAGCTTAGGCGGGGAAACGACAGGGTCCAAAAACATTCAGTACTTC
TRBV12-3/TRBV12-4,few,TRBJ1-1,-,CASSLYQASGTEAFF,TGTGCCAGCAGTTTATATCAGGCGTCGGGCACTGAAGCTTTCTTT
TRBV2,few,TRBJ1-2,-,CASIGPGVSYGYTF,TGTGCCAGCATTGGTCCAGGGGTTAGCTATGGCTACACCTTC
TRBV10-3,-,TRBJ2-6,-,CAISDHSSGANVLTF,TGTGCCATCAGTGATCACAGCTCTGGGGCCAACGTCCTGACTTTC
TRBV6-5,-,TRBJ1-5,-,CASSYSEGNQPQHF,TGTGCCAGCAGTTACTCTGAAGGAAATCAGCCCCAGCATTTT
TRBV12-3/TRBV12-4,few,TRBJ1-1,-,CASSWGVGRDTEAFF,TGTGCCAGCAGTTGGGGGGTGGGCAGGGACACTGAAGCTTTCTTT